These 19 T cell receptor beta chains came from one sample sequenced in a study of CD8 T cells in ankylosing spondylitis. TCRdb processed the 5' RACE reads anew with MiXCR; each CDR3 protein has one entry. The sample includes roughly 260,000 distinct CDR3 sequences, 20% of them seen just once. Input material: blood, either unsorted or a sorted T cell fraction (not recorded which). Receptors originate from a male donor with ankylosing spondylitis or in good health (not recorded which).

The chain couples TRBV29-1 to TRBJ2-1, with 7 bases aligning to TRBD2. The CDR3 runs 14 residues. Per germline, CDR1 SQVTM and CDR2 ANQGSEA. The trim removed 7 bases at V and 6 bases at J, leaving 12 bases unmatched. The chain's CDR3 is CSAGGGEGGNEQFF. Written as DNA, the CDR3 is TGCAGCGCCGGTGGGGGGGAGGGAGGCAATGAGCAGTTCTTC.

This clonotype was counted only a few times. This rearrangement joins TRBV15 to TRBJ2-4; D remains ambiguous. V was clipped by 5 bases and J by 3 bases, with 8 bases between them. The germline V gene encodes CDR1 LNHNV and CDR2 YYDKDF (reference sequence). The CDR3 has 13 amino acids. Here the CDR3 DNA reads TGTGCCACCAGCGAGGTCCTCAAAAACATTCAGTACTTC. This gives the protein CATSEVLKNIQYF.

In its sample, this clonotype was seen a few times. The V gene is TRBV20-1, the J gene TRBJ1-6, with D tentatively TRBD1 (6 bases). V was clipped by 3 bases and J by 9 bases, with 15 bases between them. Germline CDR1 DFQATT, CDR2 SNEGSKA (reference sequence). This CDR3 spans 14 amino acids. The CDR3 nucleotides are TGCAGTGCTAGCGAGGACATGGGGGCTTCACCCCTCCACTTT. This encodes CSASEDMGASPLHF.

V and J are TRBV12-3 or TRBV12-4 and TRBJ2-1; TRBD1 aligns across 7 bases. V trimming: 7 bases; J trimming: 0 bases; junction bases outside the gene matches: 9. CDR3 size: 16 residues. DNA of the CDR3: TGTGCCAGCAAGACCGGGACAGCGAGCTCCTACAATGAGCAGTTCTTC. Its translation: CASKTGTASSYNEQFF.

The rearrangement joins TRBV14 to TRBJ1-5; no clear D gene. Trimming cost V 4 bases and J 7 bases, with 11 bases left between them. CDR3 length: 13 residues. CDR1 is SGHDN, CDR2 FVKESK, per germline. The CDR3 reads CASSRAGGQPQHF. The CDR3 region has the DNA TGTGCCAGCAGCCGCGCAGGAGGGCAGCCCCAGCATTTT.

This clonotype was picked up a small number of times. This chain uses TRBV6-5 with TRBJ1-1; D perhaps matches TRBD1 (5 bases). The CDR3 totals 17 residues. Germline CDR1 reads MNHEY; CDR2 reads SVGAGI. The V gene lost 0 bases and the J gene lost 1 base, with 15 bases spanning the gap. The CDR3 spells CASSYSRGGRRNTEAFF. The CDR3 DNA follows: TGTGCCAGCAGTTACTCGAGGGGCGGGCGGAGGAACACTGAAGCTTTCTTT.

This chain joins TRBV28 and TRBJ2-3; D assignment may be TRBD1 or TRBD2 (6 bases each). Trimming took off 4 bases at V and 4 bases at J, with 18 bases between the two ends. CDR1 MDHEN and CDR2 SYDVKM come from the germline V gene. There are 16 residues in the CDR3. CDR3 sequence reads: CASSSWAGGQPDTQYF. CDR3 DNA sequence: TGTGCCAGCAGTTCCTGGGCCGGGGGCCAGCCAGATACGCAGTATTTT. Filled out from reference TRBV28 and TRBJ2-3, the complete variable domain reads DVKVTQSSRYLVKRTGEKVFLECVQDMDHENMFWYRQDPGLGLRLIYFSYDVKMKEKGDIPEGYSVSREKKERFSLILESASTNQTSMYLCASSSWAGGQPDTQYFGPGTRLTVL.

This clonotype was seen a handful of times. The J gene is TRBJ2-6, the V gene TRBV7-3, with 9 bases identical to TRBD1. V shed 7 bases, J shed 4 bases, and the junction held 8 bases outside the gene matches. Germline values: CDR1 SGHTA, CDR2 FQGTGA. The CDR3 is 16 amino acids. The CDR3: CASTRDRAAGANVLTF. In nucleotides, the CDR3 is TGTGCCAGCACCCGGGACAGGGCAGCCGGGGCCAACGTCCTGACTTTC.

This clonotype has just one count. The V call is TRBV20-1, the J call TRBJ1-1; D is perhaps TRBD1 (6 bases). V lost 6 bases and J 2 bases, leaving 13 bases between the germline ends. Looked up from germline, CDR1 is DFQATT and CDR2 is SNEGSKA (reference sequence). The CDR3 consists of 13 residues. The CDR3 DNA follows: TGCAGTGCGCAGCAGGGGAGCAACACTGAAGCTTTCTTT. Translating it yields CSAQQGSNTEAFF.

This clonotype has only a few counts. The V and J genes are TRBV28 and TRBJ2-1; D is unresolved. The CDR3 has 14 residues. V was trimmed by 3 bases and J by 5 bases, leaving 11 bases between them. The germline V gene encodes CDR1 MDHEN and CDR2 SYDVKM. The DNA for the CDR3 is TGTGCCAGCAGTTTCGAAGGAACCGACAATGAGCAGTTCTTC. Its translation: CASSFEGTDNEQFF.

This clonotype was counted at least ten times. This sequence joins TRBV29-1 and TRBJ1-2; weak D call: TRBD1 (6 bases). CDR1 and CDR2 from the germline V gene are SQVTM and ANQGSEA. Trimming pared 3 bases from V and 4 bases from J, leaving 12 bases between. CDR3 size: 13 residues. CDR3: CSVDLGGSYGYTF. DNA of the CDR3: TGCAGCGTTGACTTGGGGGGCTCCTATGGCTACACCTTC.

The gene calls are TRBV14 and TRBJ2-7, with 15 nucleotides matching TRBD2. V trimming: 4 bases; J trimming: 2 bases; junction bases outside the gene matches: 3. This CDR3 is built from 16 residues. Germline CDR1 is SGHDN and CDR2 is FVKESK. The CDR3 DNA reads TGTGCCAGCAGCCTCGGGACTAGCGGGAGGACCTACGAGCAGTACGTC. Translation gives CASSLGTSGRTYEQYV.

The chain links TRBV5-4 to TRBJ1-4, with 7 bases that match TRBD1. The CDR3 is made up of 15 amino acids. Trimming at V came to 4 bases and at J to 7 bases, leaving 10 bases not matched to a gene. Germline CDR1 SGHNT, CDR2 YYREEE (reference sequence). CDR3 protein: CASSPEGAKGEKLFF. The CDR3, as DNA: TGTGCCAGCAGCCCGGAGGGGGCAAAAGGTGAAAAACTGTTTTTT.

The chain links TRBV6-1 to TRBJ2-3; 8 nucleotides agree with TRBD2. After removal of 4 bases from V and 2 bases from J, the junction contained 8 bases not matched to a gene. Germline V gene data show CDR1 as MNHNS and CDR2 as SASEGT. CDR3 length: 16 amino acids. The CDR3 DNA follows: TGTGCCAGCAGTGCCACGGCGGGGGGACCCACAGATACGCAGTATTTT. Translation: CASSATAGGPTDTQYF.

V gene TRBV12-3 or TRBV12-4 combines with J gene TRBJ1-3; 8 bases agree with TRBD1. V lost 7 bases, J lost 0 bases, and 5 bases stayed unmatched. The CDR3 has 15 amino acids. The CDR3 DNA is TGTGCCAGCAACCCTGGACAGGGCTCTGGAAACACCATATATTTT. Protein product: CASNPGQGSGNTIYF.

This clonotype has just a few counts. The chain is built from TRBV18 and TRBJ2-7; D uncertain. In germline, CDR1 is KGHSH, CDR2 LQKENI. The CDR3 has 15 residues. Deletions cut 4 bases from V and 1 base from J, with 14 bases between. CDR3 protein: CASSQIGRSSYEQYV. The CDR3 region has the DNA TGTGCCAGCTCACAGATTGGACGGTCTTCCTACGAGCAGTACGTC.

This clonotype showed up many times. V and J are TRBV20-1 and TRBJ1-1; 8 nucleotides agree with TRBD1. The CDR3 runs to 8 residues. The V gene's germline CDR1 is DFQATT and CDR2 SNEGSKA (reference sequence). CDR3 loop: CSRGQAFF. The CDR3 DNA reads TGCAGCAGGGGGCAAGCTTTCTTT.

The V call is TRBV27, the J call TRBJ2-1, with 14 bases fitting TRBD2. The CDR3 length is 15 residues. In germline, CDR1 is MNHEY, CDR2 SMNVEV (reference sequence). Losses at the gene ends were 8 bases for V and 8 bases for J; bases not matched to a gene: 8. The CDR3 spells CASGTGTSGSDEQFF. For the CDR3, the DNA is TGTGCCAGCGGTACCGGGACTAGCGGGAGTGATGAGCAGTTCTTC.

V and J are TRBV2 and TRBJ2-3; D ambiguous. Germline loops: CDR1 SNHLY, CDR2 FYNNEI. V dropped 4 bases and J dropped 8 bases, with 13 bases sitting between them. The CDR3 runs 13 residues. In DNA, the CDR3 is TGTGCCAGCAGTGTCGCGCGGTTGGCTACGCAGTATTTT. Translated, it gives CASSVARLATQYF.